This T cell receptor beta chain came from a study of CD4+ T cells in melanoma (dated by TCRdb to the early 2020s). Looking at the study overall: The study investigated neoantigen-specific CD4+ T cells in human melanoma. The full study reports these points: Diverse differentiation states were reported to be shown by neoantigen-specific CD4+ T cells in melanoma. The report described a correlation between neoantigen-specific CD4+ T cells and the function of CD8+ T cells, macrophages and B cells.

Details on this clone: What antigen it recognizes has not been identified. The input lacks base qualities; no much larger clone sits a single base away.

The library was made by the immunoSEQ multiplex PCR assay. The clones in this table, taken by TCRdb from immuneACCESS, are in-frame only. Not every clone is retained; where verified, under half of the shortfall comes from an unresolved V gene, and the cause of the rest is unknown. Across this sample there are more than 90,000 clones, with 92% seen only once. Roughly 3.3% of the sample goes to the ten largest clones. Per the germline V gene, SGHDN is the CDR1 and FVKESK is the CDR2. The CDR3 measures 14 amino acids from cysteine to phenylalanine. Kept here is only the CDR3 DNA, which spans 42 bases and is read in frame from base 1. Trimming costs V 0 bases and J 5 bases, and their ends lie 10 bases apart. The donors were people with melanoma.

Sequencing was performed on peripheral blood. Recombination connected TRBV14 to TRBJ1-2, with an unclear D gene assignment. The source is a human donor with melanoma. In nucleotide form, the sequence is TGTGCCAGCAGCCAAGATCACAGTCTTTATGGCTACACCTTC. Translated, it gives CASSQDHSLYGYTF.